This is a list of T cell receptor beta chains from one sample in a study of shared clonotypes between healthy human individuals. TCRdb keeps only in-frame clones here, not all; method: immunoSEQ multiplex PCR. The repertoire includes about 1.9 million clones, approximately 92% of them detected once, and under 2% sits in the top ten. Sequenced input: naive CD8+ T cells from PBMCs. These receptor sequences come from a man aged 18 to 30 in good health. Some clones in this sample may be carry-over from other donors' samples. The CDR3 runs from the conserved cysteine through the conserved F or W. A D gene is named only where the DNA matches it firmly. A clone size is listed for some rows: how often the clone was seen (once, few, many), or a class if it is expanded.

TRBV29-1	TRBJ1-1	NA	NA	CSVVDPNTEAFF	TGCAGCGTTGTCGACCCGAACACTGAAGCTTTCTTT
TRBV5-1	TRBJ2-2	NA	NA	CASRHRTENTGELFF	TGCGCCAGCAGGCATAGGACAGAAAACACCGGGGAGCTGTTTTTT
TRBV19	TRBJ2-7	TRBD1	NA	CASSGTGAFRSYEQYF	TGTGCCAGTAGTGGGACAGGGGCCTTTAGGAGCTACGAGCAGTACTTC
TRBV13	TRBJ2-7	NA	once	CASSSGTPGLGEQYF	TGTGCCAGCAGCTCAGGGACTCCCGGTCTGGGCGAGCAGTACTTC
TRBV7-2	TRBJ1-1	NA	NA	CASSWYLLGTEAFF	TGTGCCAGCAGCTGGTATCTCTTGGGCACTGAAGCTTTCTTT
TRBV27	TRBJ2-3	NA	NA	CASSLFSGTDTQYF	TGTGCCAGCAGTTTATTTTCCGGCACAGATACGCAGTATTTT
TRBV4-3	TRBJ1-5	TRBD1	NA	CASSQGTGDQPQHF	TGCGCCAGCAGCCAAGGTACAGGGGATCAGCCCCAGCATTTT
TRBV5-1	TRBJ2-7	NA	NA	CASKCRRRLEERYEQYF	TGCGCCAGCAAATGTCGGCGTCGGCTAGAGGAGAGGTACGAGCAGTACTTC
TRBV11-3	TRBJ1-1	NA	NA	CASSERGGVDEAFF	TGTGCCAGCAGCGAAAGAGGGGGTGTTGATGAAGCTTTCTTT
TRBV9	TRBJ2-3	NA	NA	CASSDPGGRTDTQYF	TGTGCCAGCAGCGACCCCGGGGGCCGCACAGATACGCAGTATTTT
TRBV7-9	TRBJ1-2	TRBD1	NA	CASSFSSGGDFYGYTF	TGTGCCAGCAGCTTCTCGTCAGGGGGGGACTTCTATGGCTACACCTTC
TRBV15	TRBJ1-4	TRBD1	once	CATRGTGGINEKLFF	TGTGCCACCAGAGGGACAGGAGGGATTAATGAAAAACTGTTTTTT
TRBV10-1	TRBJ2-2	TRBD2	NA	CASRNGTSGANTGELFF	TGCGCCAGCAGAAATGGGACTAGCGGGGCGAACACCGGGGAGCTGTTTTTT
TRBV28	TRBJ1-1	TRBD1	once	CASSYRTGGTEAFF	TGTGCCAGCAGTTATAGAACAGGGGGGACTGAAGCTTTCTTT
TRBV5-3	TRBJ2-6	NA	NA	CAIWTPPTSGANVLTF	TGTGCCATTTGGACACCTCCGACCTCTGGGGCCAACGTCCTGACTTTC
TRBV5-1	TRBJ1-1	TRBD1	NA	CASSLVGGQRNTEAFF	TGCGCCAGCAGCTTGGTCGGGGGACAGAGAAACACTGAAGCTTTCTTT
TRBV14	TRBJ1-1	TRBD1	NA	CASSPRTGVGTEAFF	TGTGCCAGCAGCCCTCGGACAGGGGTGGGCACTGAAGCTTTCTTT
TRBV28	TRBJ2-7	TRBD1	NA	CASSSPGQGWSYEQYF	TGTGCCAGCAGTTCGCCGGGACAGGGGTGGTCCTACGAGCAGTACTTC
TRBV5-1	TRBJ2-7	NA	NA	CASSLTPPRDGPYEQYF	TGCGCCAGCAGCCTCACCCCGCCCAGGGACGGCCCCTACGAGCAGTACTTC
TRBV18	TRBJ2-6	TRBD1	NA	CASSPTGFPGANVLTF	TGTGCCAGCTCACCGACAGGGTTCCCTGGGGCCAACGTCCTGACTTTC
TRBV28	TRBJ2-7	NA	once	CASSPGLDSYEQYF	TGTGCCAGCAGCCCCGGACTTGACTCCTACGAGCAGTACTTC
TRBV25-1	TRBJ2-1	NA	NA	CASSEGGAYNEQFF	TGTGCCAGCAGTGAGGGCGGGGCCTACAATGAGCAGTTCTTC
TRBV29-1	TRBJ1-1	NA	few	CSVFQGEAFF	TGCAGCGTATTCCAGGGAGAAGCTTTCTTT
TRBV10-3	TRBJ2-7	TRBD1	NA	CAISEIGTGWNEQYF	TGTGCCATCAGTGAGATCGGGACAGGGTGGAACGAGCAGTACTTC
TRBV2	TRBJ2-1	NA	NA	CASSDLAAIPYNEQFF	TGTGCCAGCAGTGACTTAGCGGCTATCCCCTACAATGAGCAGTTCTTC
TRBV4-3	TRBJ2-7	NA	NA	CASSQGAGTAYEQYF	TGCGCCAGCAGCCAAGGGGCCGGGACGGCCTACGAGCAGTACTTC
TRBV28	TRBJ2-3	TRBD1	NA	CASRAPGQGRTDTQYF	TGTGCCAGCAGAGCCCCGGGACAGGGTCGTACAGATACGCAGTATTTT
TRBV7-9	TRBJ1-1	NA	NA	CASSREGRDTEAFF	TGTGCCAGCAGTCGGGAAGGGAGGGACACTGAAGCTTTCTTT
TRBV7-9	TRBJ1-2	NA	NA	CASSLDAGATNGYTF	TGTGCCAGCAGCTTAGATGCGGGGGCGACCAATGGCTACACCTTC
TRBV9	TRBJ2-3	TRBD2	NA	CASSAAGSDTQYF	TGTGCCAGCAGCGCAGCGGGATCAGATACGCAGTATTTT
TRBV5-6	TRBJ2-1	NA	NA	CASSSFNEQFF	TGTGCCAGCAGCTCTTTCAATGAGCAGTTCTTC
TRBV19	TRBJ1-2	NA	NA	CASSIDNYGYTF	TGTGCCAGTAGTATAGATAACTATGGCTACACCTTC
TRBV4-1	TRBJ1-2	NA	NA	CASSQPGGTNYGYTF	TGCGCCAGCAGCCAGCCGGGGGGGACTAACTATGGCTACACCTTC